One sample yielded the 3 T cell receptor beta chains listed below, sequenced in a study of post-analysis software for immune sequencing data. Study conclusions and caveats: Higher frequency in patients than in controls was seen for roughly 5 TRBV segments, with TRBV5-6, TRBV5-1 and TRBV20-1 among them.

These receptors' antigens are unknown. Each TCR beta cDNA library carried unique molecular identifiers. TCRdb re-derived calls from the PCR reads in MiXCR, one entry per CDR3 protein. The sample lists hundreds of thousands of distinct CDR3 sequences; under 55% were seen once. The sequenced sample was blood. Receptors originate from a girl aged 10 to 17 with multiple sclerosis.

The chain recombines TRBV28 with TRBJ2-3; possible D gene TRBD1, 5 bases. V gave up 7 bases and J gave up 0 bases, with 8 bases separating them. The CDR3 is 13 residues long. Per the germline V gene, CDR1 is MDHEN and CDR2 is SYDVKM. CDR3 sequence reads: CASTPGSTDTQYF. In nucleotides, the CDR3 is TGTGCCAGCACCCCAGGGAGCACAGATACGCAGTATTTT. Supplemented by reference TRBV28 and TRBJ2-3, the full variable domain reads DVKVTQSSRYLVKRTGEKVFLECVQDMDHENMFWYRQDPGLGLRLIYFSYDVKMKEKGDIPEGYSVSREKKERFSLILESASTNQTSMYLCASTPGSTDTQYFGPGTRLTVL.

CDR3: CSARDLLAGSNEQFF. Here the CDR3 DNA reads TGCAGTGCTAGAGATCTCCTAGCGGGAAGCAATGAGCAGTTCTTC. V and J are TRBV20-1 and TRBJ2-1; 9 bases match TRBD2. Germline V gives CDR1 DFQATT, CDR2 SNEGSKA (reference sequence). Trimming took 0 bases from V and 6 from J; bases not matched to a gene: 6. There are 15 residues in the CDR3.

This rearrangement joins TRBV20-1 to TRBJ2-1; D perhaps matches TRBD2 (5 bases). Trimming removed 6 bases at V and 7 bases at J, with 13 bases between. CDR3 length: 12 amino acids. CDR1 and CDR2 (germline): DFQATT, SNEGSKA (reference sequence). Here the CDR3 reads CSANPPGNEQFF. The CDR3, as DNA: TGCAGTGCGAATCCCCCGGGAAATGAGCAGTTCTTC.